This entry concerns a single T cell receptor (beta chain). The antigen this receptor binds is unknown. The sample holds no much larger clone one base away, and base qualities are not on file. The protocol used for the library was multiplex PCR. For sequencing, an Illumina HiSeq 4000 was employed. CDR3 regions were amplified by Arm-PCR with iRepertoire HTBI primers to construct TCR beta libraries. Before sequencing, the PCR products underwent gel purification. Regarding the original processing steps: Across samples, 55 to 80 TRBV and 15 or so TRBJ segments were identified and used for gene usage analysis of CDR3 amino acid clonotypes. COPE and FqMerger were used to merge filtered high-quality paired reads into contigs. BLAST was used to align contigs to IMGT TRBV, TRBD and TRBJ reference genes, and CDR3 was defined according to IMGT. Highly expanded clones were defined as clonotypes with a frequency above 0.1%. Shannon entropy was used to measure repertoire diversity, and the Gini coefficient was used to measure V-J evenness. Clonotypes shared by more than one individual were considered public. Through fastp at Q25 and MiXCR, TCRdb rebuilt clones from the public reads, retaining in-frame beta chains. Entries are consolidated by CDR3 protein sequence, retaining the most common genes and DNA. The V and J calls reflect TCRdb's pipeline rather than the authors' work. This sample has about 450,000 distinct CDR3 sequences in its table, and about a sixth of those were observed once. The ten largest clones capture approximately 11% of the sample.

Its CDR3 holds 17 amino acids, cysteine through phenylalanine. Only the CDR3 DNA stays, 51 bases, in frame from base 1. V was cut back by 0 bases and J by 3 bases, leaving a gap of 17 bases between them. This sample was taken from a study of regulatory T cells in long-lasting Graves disease listed by TCRdb under 2021. Turning to the overall study: In the newly diagnosed Graves' disease group, patients had been taking antithyroid drugs for less than 3 months. The study was conducted in China and was registered as a clinical trial. Patients with persistent Graves' disease were compared with patients with newly diagnosed Graves' disease using TCR sequencing and RNA sequencing of peripheral blood. A total of roughly 35 samples underwent TCR sequencing: some 13 from persistent and some 20 from newly diagnosed Graves' disease patients. Paper-wide results and their limitations: Preferential use of TRBV28, TRBJ1-2 and TRBJ2-5 was observed in persistent disease, whereas TRBV20-1 and TRBJ2-1 were favored in newly diagnosed disease. Sequencing and analysis were restricted to the TCR beta chain. Because the primary lesion, thyroid tissue, could not be accessed, the study looked at peripheral blood alone. The small sample size was acknowledged by the authors as a limitation that may reduce accuracy. Compared with newly diagnosed patients, patients with persistent Graves' disease had lower TCR Shannon entropy and fewer highly expanded clones, which suggests clonal expansion. More public clonotypes were shared among persistent patients (approximately 3,000) than among newly diagnosed patients (more than 950).

The sample's time point, from its label and the paper: newly diagnosed GD, antithyroid drugs for less than 3 months. For both TCR sequencing and RNA sequencing, RNA was extracted from PBMCs in TRIzol. The diagnosis of Graves' disease was made according to American Thyroid Association guidelines. The patients came from an endocrinology department in Xi'an, China. From each patient, about 9.7 milliliters of peripheral blood was collected into an EDTA anticoagulant tube. Ficoll Paque Plus density gradient separation was used to isolate PBMCs, and no further T cell sorting was done. An Agilent 2100 Bioanalyzer and agarose gel were used to check RNA quality, while a NanoDrop 2000 measured RNA concentration. The same data also went into a second study, on T cells in Graves' hyperthyroidism and ophthalmopathy. As the second publication notes: A patient counted as having stable Graves' hyperthyroidism if no progression to ophthalmopathy occurred over 18 months of follow-up. The hyperthyroidism patients were between 18 and 65 years old and newly diagnosed, with a disease duration of less than 2 months. The study excluded patients with uncontrolled infections, other autoimmune diseases, pregnancy or lactation. Diagnoses were based on clinical symptoms, serum thyroxine and TRAb, thyroid ultrasound and orbital computed tomography. The TCR CDR3 was subjected to a first round of RT-PCR using the HTBI primer set and the Qiagen OneStep RT-PCR kit. Most expanded thyroid clonotypes (frequency above 0.001) were also detected in blood, suggesting blood repertoires may reflect thyroid immune responses. A model built on a 13 V-J signature distinguished ophthalmopathy from stable hyperthyroidism, reaching about 88% sensitivity and 81.08% specificity in cross-validation and 80%/75% in testing. In validation, the model predicted progression to ophthalmopathy a median of roughly 6.2 months before onset, with 65% to 71% sensitivity and 72.22% specificity. To identify TCR V-J signatures that set the groups apart, the researchers used a discovery cohort of 100 or so patients, made up of under 45 with Graves' ophthalmopathy and about 55 with stable Graves' hyperthyroidism. An independent validation cohort of fewer than 20 hyperthyroidism patients and over 15 patients who later progressed to ophthalmopathy tested prospective prediction of ophthalmopathy. The 75 to 100 discovery patients were randomly split 7:3 into training and test sets. Thyroid tissue and blood T-cell repertoires from roughly 6 Graves' hyperthyroidism patients were also compared in the study. After sampling, hyperthyroidism patients received methimazole starting at 30 mg daily, and ophthalmopathy patients received high-dose intravenous methylprednisolone. The libraries were constructed in a second round of multiplex PCR and then size-selected and purified. The libraries were sequenced on an Illumina HiSeq2000 using paired-end 100 bp reads. SOAPnuke was used to process the raw data, throwing out any read that contained adapters or uncalled bases, had a mean Phred below 15, or lacked an exact constant-primer or identifier match. COPE v1.2.5 was used to merge high-quality paired reads, and clonotypes were defined as unique nucleotide sequences. MiTCR v1.1 was used to align clonotypes to the IMGT TRBV, TRBD and TRBJ reference segments. The analysis included only V-J combinations with a frequency above 0.0001, which together covered about 99% of the repertoires. A TCS score was defined as the ratio of F50 (clonal expansion) to E x V (chaos), with BLOSUM62-based TCRdist applied between CDR3 peptides within each V-J. Welch's t-statistics and random forest reduced roughly 540 V-J features to 13, which were used in a naive Bayes classifier (R e1071). Sample size was not statistically predetermined, and blinding of investigators to group allocation was not performed. TCR Vbeta CDR3 sequencing of roughly 140 peripheral blood samples (under 45 ophthalmopathy, 70 to 85 hyperthyroidism and roughly 17 progressor patients) is reported in the paper.

Sequencing was performed on peripheral blood mononuclear cells (PBMCs), taken at new diagnosis, from a patient treated with antithyroid drugs. This sequence uses TRBV12-3 or TRBV12-4 and TRBJ1-2, with the identity of the D gene unclear. The receptor's source is a young woman with Graves disease. Donor details come from another sample of the same person, matched by shared clones. Here is the DNA: TGTGCCAGCAGTTTAGCGGCCGGGGTAGGGTCGGACTATGGCTACACCTTC. The encoded protein is CASSLAAGVGSDYGYTF.